This T cell receptor (beta chain) was sequenced in a study of cytomegalovirus exposure and HLA in healthy donors. Germline CDR1 reads MNHNS; CDR2 reads SASEGT. V was trimmed by 2 bases and J by 4 bases, leaving 11 bases between them. This CDR3 region has 14 residues. PCR employed 60 Vbeta and 13 Jbeta primers. Libraries were prepared by immunoSEQ multiplex PCR; TCRdb keeps only in-frame clonotypes and omits some of them. Its clone listing holds about 130,000 clones. The study's findings and limits: One variant, a missense change in DCLRE1C, was linked in a later analysis to TCR beta V- and J-gene trimming. HLA alleles were associated with roughly 17,000 TCR beta sequences in a later analysis at 0.05 false discovery rate. Accurate HLA-A and HLA-B prediction from TCR beta sequences was reported for most subjects. In a later analysis, an Asian-associated ancestry cluster reportedly showed fewer N-insertions than the roughly 710-donor mean.

A word on this clone: Its matching antigen is unknown.

The sequencing input was PBMCs. The TCR sequence derives from a man aged 40-55 years in good health and CMV-seronegative. The chain carries TRBV6-1 and TRBJ1-1; D may be TRBD1 (5 bases). CDR3 loop: CASSERGRVTEAFF. The DNA of the CDR3 is TGTGCCAGCAGTGAAAGGGGAAGGGTCACTGAAGCTTTCTTT.